This is a list of T cell receptor beta chains from one sample in a study of T-cell memory formation after mild COVID-19. TCRdb ran MiXCR on the 5' RACE reads and lists one entry per CDR3 protein. The top ten hold 10% to 15% of the sample, which has approximately 410,000 distinct CDR3 sequences, around a quarter seen once. Sequenced input: PBMCs or a T cell subset sorted from them (not recorded which). These receptor sequences come from an adult woman who had mild COVID-19 (a few samples of this study predate the infection). Cell type and time point are not known. The CDR3 runs from the conserved cysteine through the conserved F or W. Fields, in order: J gene, D gene, V gene, clone size, CDR3 DNA, CDR3 protein. D genes are given only for firm matches. Rows may omit the clone size; those that give it use once, few, many or a size class.

TRBJ2-7 | NA | TRBV18 | few | TGTGCCAGCTCACCAACACGCAACGAGCAGTACTTC | CASSPTRNEQYF
TRBJ2-7 | TRBD1 | TRBV15 | few | TGTGCCACCAGCTGGGGACAGGCGATCTACGAGCAGTACTTC | CATSWGQAIYEQYF
TRBJ2-1 | TRBD2 | TRBV20-1 | NA | TGCAGTGCTTCGAGCGGGAGGGCCAACAATGAGCAGTTCTTC | CSASSGRANNEQFF
TRBJ2-1 | NA | TRBV9 | NA | TGTGCCAGCAGCTCCTCAGGGATAAGCGCCAATGAGCAGTTCTTC | CASSSSGISANEQFF
TRBJ2-5 | TRBD2 | TRBV2 | NA | TGTGCCAGCGGTTCCGCGGGAGTTTGGGGGGAGACCCAGTACTTC | CASGSAGVWGETQYF
TRBJ2-7 | TRBD1 | TRBV29-1 | NA | TGCAGCGGGGGGACAGGGCCGGGGGAGCAGTACTTC | CSGGTGPGEQYF
TRBJ2-3 | TRBD2 | TRBV12-3/TRBV12-4 | NA | TGTGCCAGCAGTTTAGCGTTAATAGAGCCGAGCGGGGGGGCTGGAGATACGCAGTATTTT | CASSLALIEPSGGAGDTQYF
TRBJ2-7 | TRBD1 | TRBV12-3/TRBV12-4 | NA | TGTGCCAGCAGCCGACAGGGGGAATCCTACGAGCAGTACTTC | CASSRQGESYEQYF
TRBJ1-1 | NA | TRBV5-1 | NA | TGCGCCAGCAGCGGGCCTCATACAGGGTCACACACTGAAGCTTTCTTT | CASSGPHTGSHTEAFF
TRBJ2-1 | TRBD2 | TRBV7-2 | few | TGTGCCAGCAGCTTAGCGGTGGCTAGCGGCAGTTACAATGAGCAGTTCTTC | CASSLAVASGSYNEQFF
TRBJ2-7 | NA | TRBV30 | NA | TGTGCCTGGAGTCCACAGGCCTACGAGCAGTACTTC | CAWSPQAYEQYF
TRBJ1-5 | NA | TRBV4-2 | few | TGTGCCAGCAGCCAAGATCGACACGGCAATCAGCCCCAGCATTTT | CASSQDRHGNQPQHF
TRBJ2-4 | NA | TRBV24-1 | NA | TGTGCCACCAGTGATTTGAACGGGAACATTCAGTACTTC | CATSDLNGNIQYF
TRBJ1-2 | NA | TRBV20-1 | NA | TGCAGTGCCCCAGGGATCTATGGCTACACCTTC | CSAPGIYGYTF
TRBJ2-7 | NA | TRBV7-6 | NA | TGTGCCAGCAGCTTAGGGCTGGGTCGGGAGCAGTACTTC | CASSLGLGREQYF
TRBJ2-5 | TRBD2 | TRBV7-9 | few | TGTGCCAGCAGCTTAGGGTCGGGAGGATCGGAGACCCAGTACTTC | CASSLGSGGSETQYF
TRBJ2-2 | TRBD2 | TRBV20-1 | NA | TGCAGTGCCGTGCGGGGGACCGGGGAGCTGTTTTTT | CSAVRGTGELFF
TRBJ2-5 | NA | TRBV12-3/TRBV12-4 | NA | TGTGCCAGCAGTCCCCTGGTGGGGGAGACCCAGTACTTC | CASSPLVGETQYF
TRBJ2-3 | TRBD2 | TRBV6-2/TRBV6-3 | NA | TGTGCCAGCAGTGACTGGACTAGCGGACCAACAACAGATACGCAGTATTTT | CASSDWTSGPTTDTQYF
TRBJ2-1 | TRBD2 | TRBV7-3 | few | TGTGCCAGCAGCTTACAACTAGCGGGGGCCCAAGAGCAGTTCTTC | CASSLQLAGAQEQFF
TRBJ2-7 | NA | TRBV20-1 | NA | TGCAGTGCCCTTAGATCCTACGAGCAGTACTTC | CSALRSYEQYF
TRBJ2-4 | NA | TRBV5-1 | NA | TGCGCCAGCAGCTTGGAGGCAGGTGTAGCCAAAAACATTCAGTACTTC | CASSLEAGVAKNIQYF
TRBJ1-5 | TRBD1 | TRBV12-3/TRBV12-4 | NA | TGTGCCAGCAGTTACGACAGGGTCAATCAGCCCCAGCATTTT | CASSYDRVNQPQHF
TRBJ2-3 | NA | TRBV7-2 | NA | TGTGCCAGCAGCCTACTCGAGGGGGGTTCGGCAGATACGCAGTATTTT | CASSLLEGGSADTQYF
TRBJ2-7 | TRBD2 | TRBV7-2 | NA | TGTGCCAGCAGCTCCCTCCGGGCGGGAGGGTCCTACGAGCAGTACTTC | CASSSLRAGGSYEQYF
TRBJ2-7 | TRBD1 | TRBV12-3/TRBV12-4 | NA | TGTGCCAGCAGTTTAGGTACGGGAAAACGGACAGGCGACTCCTACGAGCAGTACTTC | CASSLGTGKRTGDSYEQYF
TRBJ2-3 | NA | TRBV6-6 | few | TGTGCCAGCAAAGGGGGGGGAGCAGATACGCAGTATTTT | CASKGGGADTQYF
TRBJ2-7 | TRBD2 | TRBV5-6 | NA | TGTGCCAGCAGCCTCGGGAGCGGGGACTACGAGCAGTACTTC | CASSLGSGDYEQYF
TRBJ2-1 | NA | TRBV11-1 | once | TGTGCCAGCAGCTTAGTTAGGGGGTCCTACAATGAGCAGTTCTTC | CASSLVRGSYNEQFF
TRBJ1-1 | NA | TRBV24-1 | NA | TGTGCCACCAGTGATTCCAGGGGACCCACTGAAGCTTTCTTT | CATSDSRGPTEAFF
TRBJ2-1 | TRBD1 | TRBV5-5 | few | TGTGCCAGCAGCTTACCAAGGACAGGGGCCTACAATGAGCAGTTCTTC | CASSLPRTGAYNEQFF